Listed below are T cell receptor beta chains from one sample, sequenced in a study of cytomegalovirus exposure and HLA in healthy donors. Measured with immunoSEQ multiplex PCR; TCRdb has only the in-frame clones, and not every one. The sample lists 150,000 or so clones; approximately 80% were seen once. The sample comprised PBMCs. These receptors came from a young man in good health and CMV-seropositive. CDR3s include the opening cysteine and the closing phenylalanine or tryptophan. A D gene is named only where the DNA matches it firmly. Clone size is given for some rows only: seen once, a few or many times, or a class if the clone is expanded.

j_call clone_size v_call d_call cdr3_nt cdr3_aa
TRBJ2-7 . TRBV4-2 . TGTGCCAGCAGCCCGGGGACAAACGAGCAGTACTTC CASSPGTNEQYF
TRBJ1-5 . TRBV6-1 TRBD1 TGTGCCAGCAGCTCCCGGACAGGGAACAATCAGCCCCAGCATTTT CASSSRTGNNQPQHF
TRBJ2-2 few TRBV11-3 TRBD2 TGTGCCAGCAGCTTAGGGGCTAGCGGAAACACCGGGGAGCTGTTTTTT CASSLGASGNTGELFF
TRBJ2-5 few TRBV30 TRBD1 TGTGCCTGCAACCGGGACAGGGGTCCCCTAGCCCAGTACTTC CACNRDRGPLAQYF
TRBJ2-7 . TRBV19 . TGTGCCAGTAGTGACAGACCCTACTACGAGCAGTACTTC CASSDRPYYEQYF
TRBJ2-1 . TRBV2 . TGTGCCACCATGGAGGGGCCGGTTGAGCAGTTCTTC CATMEGPVEQFF
TRBJ2-7 . TRBV5-1 TRBD1 TGCGCCAGCAGCTTAGGGACAGGACCATACGAGCAGTACTTC CASSLGTGPYEQYF
TRBJ2-5 . TRBV6-5 . TGTGCCAGCAGGAGATCCTCCCAAGAGACCCAGTACTTC CASRRSSQETQYF
TRBJ2-7 . TRBV5-1 TRBD1 TGCGCCAGCAGCTGGGAACCGGGACAGGGTCCCTACGAGCAGTACTTC CASSWEPGQGPYEQYF
TRBJ1-5 . TRBV10-3 TRBD1 TGTGCCATCAAAACAGGGGAAGGACAGCCCCAGCATTTT CAIKTGEGQPQHF
TRBJ2-2 . TRBV9 . TGTGCCAGCAGCCTGCTTGGGACTCCCGAAGGGGAGCTGTTTTTT CASSLLGTPEGELFF
TRBJ2-1 . TRBV27 TRBD2 TGTGCCAGCAGTATACTAGCGACTTACAATGAGCAGTTCTTC CASSILATYNEQFF
TRBJ1-2 . TRBV28 TRBD1 TGTGCCAGCAGTCTATATTCCACAGGGGGCGCCTATGGCTACACCTTC CASSLYSTGGAYGYTF
TRBJ1-1 . TRBV7-2 . TGTGCCAGCAGCGGGGACATTACATTCATGAACACTGAAGCTTTCTTT CASSGDITFMNTEAFF
TRBJ2-1 . TRBV19 . TGTGCCAGTAGTGTTACTAGTGTAGATGAGCAGTTCTTC CASSVTSVDEQFF
TRBJ2-5 . TRBV5-6 TRBD1 TGTGCCAGCAGCTTTAGGGACAGGGAAGAGACCCAGTACTTC CASSFRDREETQYF
TRBJ2-1 . TRBV5-1 TRBD2 TGCGCCAGCAGCGGGGGACTAGCGGGGGTCTACAATGAGCAGTTCTTC CASSGGLAGVYNEQFF
TRBJ2-7 . TRBV19 . TGTGCCAGTAGTATAGAAGGCAGGGAAGGGGAGCAGTACTTC CASSIEGREGEQYF
TRBJ1-3 few TRBV29-1 TRBD1 TGCAGCGTTCTCGGACAGGGTAGCTCTGGAAACACCATATATTTT CSVLGQGSSGNTIYF
TRBJ2-7 once TRBV19 TRBD2 TGTGCCAGTAGTATGTCGGGACTAGCGGTAATCGGCGGGTACGAGCAGTACTTC CASSMSGLAVIGGYEQYF
TRBJ1-3 . TRBV18 TRBD1 TGTGCCAGCTCACCCGGGACAGGTTCTGGAAACACCATATATTTT CASSPGTGSGNTIYF
TRBJ1-2 . TRBV6-1 . TGTGCCAGCAGTCCGCCGGGGAGCTATGGCTACACCTTC CASSPPGSYGYTF
TRBJ1-5 . TRBV6-5 . TGTGCCAGCAGTTCACACCCCAATCAGCCCCAGCATTTT CASSSHPNQPQHF
TRBJ1-2 . TRBV5-5 . TGTGCCAGCAGCACTGACAGTTACGGCTACACCTTC CASSTDSYGYTF
TRBJ1-2 . TRBV4-1 . TGCGCCAGCAGCCAAGAATCCAGTTCCTACACCTTC CASSQESSSYTF
TRBJ2-7 once TRBV5-4 TRBD1 TGTGCCAGCAGCATAGGACAGGGAGGAGGCGAGCAGTACTTC CASSIGQGGGEQYF